These 9 T cell receptor beta chains were all obtained from the same sample, sequenced in a study of control samples from healthy donors and cancer patients (TCRdb year 2020). Libraries were constructed by the immunoSEQ multiplex PCR assay. TCRdb mirrors the immuneACCESS table, restricted to in-frame sequences. Some clones are absent from its copies; in checked studies, under half trace to an unresolved V gene, and the reason for the others is unknown. The sample table contains 95,000 to 150,000 clones; only one count was recorded for approximately 92% of them. Of the sample, 0.58% falls within the top ten clones. Sequencing was performed on PBMCs. The source of these receptors is a man older than 75 with head and neck cancer.

V is TRBV18 and J is TRBJ2-3, with 9 bases lining up with TRBD2. Germline V CDR1 and CDR2: KGHSH, LQKENI. V lost 1 base to trimming and J lost 0 bases; unmatched junction nucleotides: 5. The CDR3 totals 17 residues. The CDR3 nucleotides are TGTGCCAGCTCACCACGGGCTAGCGGGACCAGCACAGATACGCAGTATTTT. Encoded protein: CASSPRASGTSTDTQYF.

The CDR3 DNA reads TGTGCCAGCAGCCTAGCGGGGGACGAGCAGTACTTC. Protein: CASSLAGDEQYF. The V call is TRBV27, the J call TRBJ2-7; 10 nucleotides match TRBD2. The CDR3 is 12 residues long. The V gene end was trimmed by 6 bases and the J gene end by 5 bases; junction bases not matched to a gene: 1. Germline CDR1 MNHEY, CDR2 SMNVEV (reference sequence).

The chain uses TRBV19 and TRBJ2-4; D is possibly TRBD2 (6 bases). V was pared by 3 bases and J by 0 bases, with 12 bases between. The CDR3 length is 16 residues. The germline V gene has CDR1 LNHDA and CDR2 SQIVND (reference sequence). The CDR3 nucleotides read TGTGCCAGTAGTATTCTTGGCGGGGAAGCCAAAAACATTCAGTACTTC. Translation gives CASSILGGEAKNIQYF.

This clone has a single count. This chain connects TRBV9 to TRBJ2-7; D may correspond to TRBD1 or TRBD2 (5 bases each). This CDR3 has 14 residues. V lost 0 bases and J 2 bases, leaving 9 bases between the germline ends. Per the germline V gene, CDR1 is SGDLS and CDR2 is YYNGEE. This CDR3 reads CASSVGGVAYEQYF. CDR3 bases: TGTGCCAGCAGCGTAGGAGGGGTTGCCTACGAGCAGTACTTC.

The chain links TRBV27 to TRBJ1-2, with a tentative D call TRBD1 (5 bases). The CDR3 covers 14 residues. Germline V gene lookup returns CDR1 MNHEY and CDR2 SMNVEV (reference sequence). Trimming shortened V by 2 bases and J by 4 bases, and 11 bases separated the two germline ends. The CDR3, as DNA: TGTGCCAGCAGTTTAAGAGGCGGGGGCTATGGCTACACCTTC. Translating gives CASSLRGGGYGYTF.

The CDR3 protein is CASSQVRDSEQFF. CDR3 coding DNA: TGTGCCAGCAGCCAAGTTCGGGACAGTGAGCAGTTCTTC. The rearrangement links TRBV14 to TRBJ2-1; 7 positions agree with TRBD1. Losses at the gene ends were 1 base for V and 9 bases for J; bases not matched to a gene: 3. This CDR3 spans 13 amino acids. The germline gives CDR1 SGHDN, CDR2 FVKESK.

The chain has TRBV12-3 or TRBV12-4 and TRBJ1-5; D gene ambiguous. CDR3 length: 13 amino acids. V lost 3 bases, J lost 5 bases, and 8 bases lay in between. CDR3 coding DNA: TGTGCCAGCAGTTTCCGGAGTGATCAGCCCCAGCATTTT. The encoded protein is CASSFRSDQPQHF.

This chain connects TRBV7-9 to TRBJ2-1; D gene ambiguous. Trimming took 5 bases from V and 9 from J, leaving 11 bases between them. The germline CDR1 and CDR2 sequences are SEHNR and FQNEAQ (reference sequence). This CDR3 region has 12 residues. The CDR3 bases are TGTGCCAGCAGCCCCCAGGCCCTTGAGCAGTTCTTC. It encodes CASSPQALEQFF.

CDR3 loop: CASSLGLAGITDTQYF. As DNA, the CDR3 is TGTGCCAGCAGTTTGGGACTAGCGGGGATCACAGATACGCAGTATTTT. This chain connects TRBV6-2 or TRBV6-3 to TRBJ2-3, with TRBD2 matching over 13 bases. V gave up 4 bases and J gave up 2 bases; unmatched junction bases: 3. The CDR3 has 16 amino acids. The germline gives CDR1 MNHEY, CDR2 SVGEGT.